This entry lists 6 T cell receptor beta chains sequenced from one sample in a study of T cells in Graves' hyperthyroidism and ophthalmopathy. RNA transcripts provided the source from which TCR beta CDR3 regions were amplified. The HTBI primer set served for first-round RT-PCR of the TCR CDR3. In TCRdb, the multiplex PCR reads were re-called with MiXCR into one record per CDR3 protein. This table has about 530,000 distinct CDR3 sequences, 17% appearing once. The specimen was blood. Source of these receptors: a woman aged 18-29 years with Graves' ophthalmopathy.

The CDR3 nucleotides are TGTGCCAGCAGCTTAGGCTTCTGGGGACCCGGCTATGGCTACACCTTC. Its translation is CASSLGFWGPGYGYTF. The V and J genes are TRBV7-9 and TRBJ1-2; TRBD1 is a possible D gene (5 bases). Per the germline V gene, CDR1 is SEHNR and CDR2 is FQNEAQ (reference sequence). V lost 1 base and J lost 4, with 16 bases in between. The CDR3 runs 16 residues.

This clonotype has at least ten counts. The gene calls are TRBV5-5 and TRBJ1-4; no definite D call. Between the trimmed V and J ends, which lost 4 bases and 7 bases, there was a span of 14 bases. Germline V lookup: CDR1 SGHKS, CDR2 YYEKEE (reference sequence). The CDR3 sequence is 14 residues long. The CDR3 reads CASSPGPEREKLFF. CDR3 DNA sequence: TGTGCCAGCAGCCCGGGCCCCGAACGTGAAAAACTGTTTTTT.

J is TRBJ2-2 and V is TRBV10-3, with 8 bases matching TRBD2. The CDR3 contains 17 residues. The germline V gene has CDR1 ENHRY and CDR2 SYGVKD. V lost 3 bases and J lost 6; bases outside the gene matches: 12. The CDR3 here is CAISDATGTSYPGELFF. In DNA, the CDR3 is TGTGCCATCAGTGACGCTACCGGGACTAGTTATCCCGGGGAGCTGTTTTTT.

A single count supports this clonotype. The rearrangement joins TRBV4-1 to TRBJ2-1, with D perhaps being TRBD1 or TRBD2 (6 bases each). The germline V and J ends were trimmed by 1 base and 5 bases, with 12 bases remaining between them. The germline CDR1 and CDR2 sequences are MGHRA and YSYEKL. The CDR3 covers 15 residues. The CDR3 protein is CASSQVTGADNEQFF. The CDR3 DNA reads as TGCGCCAGCAGCCAAGTGACGGGGGCGGACAATGAGCAGTTCTTC.

In this sample, this clonotype turned up many times. The gene calls are TRBV10-3 and TRBJ1-2; 9 bases map to TRBD1. V trimming: 6 bases; J trimming: 0 bases; junction bases outside the gene matches: 5. The CDR3 spans 15 residues. CDR1 and CDR2 (germline): ENHRY, SYGVKD. The DNA for the CDR3 is TGTGCCATCAGCGGGACAGGGCTAGCTAACTATGGCTACACCTTC. This translates into CAISGTGLANYGYTF.

This clonotype occurred many times. The chain is built from TRBV18 and TRBJ2-2, with D possibly being TRBD1 or TRBD2 (5 bases each). Germline V gene lookup returns CDR1 KGHSH and CDR2 LQKENI. Trimming took off 6 bases at V and 1 base at J, with 12 bases between the two ends. This CDR3 spans 15 amino acids. CDR3 bases: TGTGCCAGCTCGTCCGGGACCGTGAACACCGGGGAGCTGTTTTTT. Residues: CASSSGTVNTGELFF.